These 23 T cell receptor beta chains came from one sample sequenced in a study of T cell changes during pregnancy in multiple sclerosis. TCRdb keeps only in-frame clones here, not all; method: immunoSEQ multiplex PCR. Of about 44,000 clones detected, roughly 92% appear once; the ten largest clones hold more than 0.6%. Sequenced material: CD4+ T cells from peripheral blood mononuclear cells, taken in the first trimester of pregnancy. The receptors here all came from a female donor with multiple sclerosis, enrolled in a pregnancy study.

The V and J genes are TRBV28 and TRBJ2-1, with 8 nucleotides matching TRBD2. Trimming took 4 bases from V and 3 from J; bases not matched to a gene: 5. The CDR3 covers 15 residues. In germline, CDR1 is MDHEN, CDR2 SYDVKM. The CDR3 DNA reads TGTGCCAGCAGTTCGTTAGCGGGGAACTACAATGAGCAGTTCTTC. This translates into CASSSLAGNYNEQFF.

The chain links TRBV6-1 to TRBJ2-4, with a tentative D call TRBD1 (6 bases). Per the germline V gene, CDR1 is MNHNS and CDR2 is SASEGT. This CDR3 is 13 amino acids long. V gave up 7 bases and J gave up 9 bases, with 16 bases separating them. This chain's CDR3 is CASNRDPGAIQYF. In DNA, the CDR3 is TGTGCCAGCAACCGGGACCCAGGGGCCATTCAGTACTTC.

This chain connects TRBV28 to TRBJ1-2; TRBD1 matches 7 bases. This CDR3 spans 17 amino acids. V lost 6 bases, J lost 0 bases, and 13 bases stayed unmatched. Germline V CDR1 and CDR2: MDHEN, SYDVKM. The CDR3 region has the DNA TGTGCCAGCAGCCTTCGGACAGGAGCACCCACTAACTATGGCTACACCTTC. Translation gives CASSLRTGAPTNYGYTF.

This clone was counted a single time. This chain uses TRBV16 with TRBJ2-7; D call uncertain. V lost 0 bases and J lost 10, with 19 bases in between. The CDR3 has 15 amino acids. Germline V gene data show CDR1 as KGHSY and CDR2 as FQNENV. The CDR3 nucleotides are TGTGCCAGCAGCCAATCACGAGTGCATCTTACGAAACAGTACTTC. This codes for CASSQSRVHLTKQYF.

The chain employs TRBV19 and TRBJ2-7, with 10 bases that match TRBD1. This CDR3 is 15 amino acids long. After removal of 3 bases from V and 2 bases from J, the junction contained 4 bases not matched to a gene. Germline assignment: CDR1 LNHDA and CDR2 SQIVND (reference sequence). Here the CDR3 reads CASSIRTGGAYEQYF. The CDR3 coding sequence is TGTGCCAGTAGTATCCGGACAGGGGGGGCCTACGAGCAGTACTTC.

The V call is TRBV6-4, the J call TRBJ2-1; 10 nucleotides match TRBD2. In germline, CDR1 is MRHNA, CDR2 SNTAGT. The trim removed 7 bases at V and 1 base at J, leaving 4 bases unmatched. The CDR3 runs 15 residues. The CDR3 protein is CASKMTSGSYNEQFF. The CDR3 coding sequence is TGTGCCAGCAAGATGACTAGCGGGTCCTACAATGAGCAGTTCTTC.

This clone was seen once. The rearrangement links TRBV27 to TRBJ2-7, with TRBD1 matching 7 bases. V was pared by 6 bases and J by 1 base, with 12 bases of the junction left unmatched. This CDR3 has 16 amino acids. CDR1 is MNHEY, CDR2 SMNVEV, per germline (reference sequence). The CDR3 spells CASSQLTGAGSYEQYF. In DNA, the CDR3 is TGTGCCAGCAGCCAACTTACAGGGGCTGGATCCTACGAGCAGTACTTC.

The V gene is TRBV27, the J gene TRBJ2-7; 8 nucleotides line up with TRBD1. Germline V gene sequence: CDR1 MNHEY, CDR2 SMNVEV (reference sequence). The CDR3 runs to 15 residues. The trim removed 2 bases at V and 8 bases at J, leaving 11 bases unmatched. The chain's CDR3 is CASSLRQGMGVQQYF. CDR3 nucleotides: TGTGCCAGCAGTTTACGACAGGGGATGGGCGTACAGCAGTACTTC.

The V gene is TRBV7-2, the J gene TRBJ2-7, with 7 bases fitting TRBD2. The germline gives CDR1 SGHTA, CDR2 FQGNSA. The CDR3 has 15 residues. With 4 bases clipped from V and 4 bases from J, the junction kept 10 bases outside the gene matches. CDR3 coding DNA: TGTGCCAGCAGCTACACCCTGGGGGGGGTTTACGAGCAGTACTTC. Its protein product is CASSYTLGGVYEQYF.

This chain joins TRBV10-3 and TRBJ2-3; D possibly corresponds to TRBD1 (5 bases). Germline V gives CDR1 ENHRY, CDR2 SYGVKD. There are 14 residues in the CDR3. V was shortened by 7 bases and J by 0 bases, with 11 bases between the two germline ends. This CDR3 is CAIKGSFSTDTQYF. The CDR3 bases are TGTGCCATCAAGGGGTCCTTTAGCACAGATACGCAGTATTTT.

This sequence joins TRBV15 and TRBJ2-5; 7 bases align to TRBD2. Germline loops: CDR1 LNHNV, CDR2 YYDKDF (reference sequence). The length of the CDR3 is 12 residues. V shed 1 base and J 14 bases; nucleotides not matched to a gene: 7. This chain's CDR3 is CATSRGGLSFYF. The CDR3 nucleotides are TGTGCCACCAGCAGAGGGGGACTATCGTTCTACTTC.

The V gene is TRBV5-1, the J gene TRBJ2-1; D is ambiguous. Trimming took 4 bases from V and 4 from J, leaving 9 bases between them. This CDR3 region has 13 residues. Germline values: CDR1 SGHRS, CDR2 YFSETQ. In DNA, the CDR3 is TGCGCCAGCAGCCTCTCCGGGTACAATGAGCAGTTCTTC. Its protein product is CASSLSGYNEQFF.

The genes are TRBV6-6 and TRBJ1-2; 8 bases match TRBD1. The CDR3 runs 14 residues. J gave up 4 bases and V 0 bases, and 1 base lay outside the gene matches. The V gene's germline CDR1 is MNHNY and CDR2 SVGAGI (reference sequence). CDR3 in amino acids: CASSYSGQAYGYTF. The CDR3 DNA is TGTGCCAGCAGTTACTCGGGACAGGCCTATGGCTACACCTTC.

V usage is TRBV2 and J usage is TRBJ1-1, with D tentatively TRBD1 (5 bases). Per germline, CDR1 SNHLY and CDR2 FYNNEI. This CDR3 region has 12 residues. V shed 8 bases and J shed 4 bases, with 11 bases lying between them. CDR3 coding DNA: TGTGCCAGCGGACGGACACGCACTGAAGCTTTCTTT. This gives the protein CASGRTRTEAFF.

This sequence joins TRBV28 and TRBJ2-7; no reliable D call. Deletions cut 7 bases from V and 0 bases from J, with 16 bases between. CDR3 length equals 15 residues. Germline values: CDR1 MDHEN, CDR2 SYDVKM. The CDR3 region has the DNA TGTGCCAGCACTCCCCTAGATCGGAGCTCCTACGAGCAGTACTTC. Residues: CASTPLDRSSYEQYF.

This chain links TRBV5-1 with TRBJ2-3; D is ambiguous. The V gene lost 4 bases and the J gene lost 2 bases, with 5 bases spanning the gap. The CDR3 is 12 amino acids. Germline-derived CDR1 and CDR2 are SGHRS and YFSETQ. The CDR3 spells CASSQYTDTQYF. For the CDR3, the DNA is TGCGCCAGCAGCCAGTACACAGATACGCAGTATTTT.

This clone was counted a single time. This chain joins TRBV6-5 and TRBJ1-6; D perhaps matches TRBD1 (5 bases). V shed 5 bases and J shed 9 bases, with 17 bases lying between them. The length of the CDR3 is 15 residues. Per germline, CDR1 MNHEY and CDR2 SVGAGI. The CDR3 here is CASSVQQVVGSPLHF. CDR3 in DNA: TGTGCCAGCAGTGTCCAACAGGTGGTCGGTTCACCCCTCCACTTT.

As DNA, the CDR3 is TGTGCCAGCAGGCAGGGGGCGGGTCAGCCCCAGCATTTT. This gives the protein CASRQGAGQPQHF. The chain links TRBV6-6 to TRBJ1-5; 8 positions match TRBD1. The V gene's germline CDR1 is MNHNY and CDR2 SVGAGI (reference sequence). CDR3 length equals 13 residues. With 6 bases clipped from V and 6 bases from J, the junction kept 4 bases outside the gene matches.

The chain combines TRBV19 with TRBJ2-4, with D maybe TRBD2 (5 bases). This CDR3 region has 16 residues. In germline, CDR1 is LNHDA, CDR2 SQIVND (reference sequence). V was cut by 3 bases and J by 4 bases, with 16 bases left in between. CDR3 in amino acids: CASSIQLGDSKNIQYF. CDR3 sequence (DNA): TGTGCCAGTAGTATTCAGCTGGGAGATTCAAAAAACATTCAGTACTTC. The whole variable domain, remainder taken from reference TRBV19 and TRBJ2-4, is DGGITQSPKYLFRKEGQNVTLSCEQNLNHDAMYWYRQDPGQGLRLIYYSQIVNDFQKGDIAEGYSVSREKKESFPLTVTSAQKNPTAFYLCASSIQLGDSKNIQYFGAGTRLSVL.

This clone appeared once. J is TRBJ1-1 and V is TRBV19; D not certain. Germline lookup yields CDR1 LNHDA and CDR2 SQIVND (reference sequence). The ends were cut back, 6 bases at V and 0 bases at J, with 5 bases in the middle. The CDR3 extends over 12 amino acids. The CDR3 is CASSPMNTEAFF. In nucleotides, the CDR3 is TGTGCCAGTAGCCCTATGAACACTGAAGCTTTCTTT. Using reference TRBV19 and TRBJ1-1 for the parts outside the CDR3, the full variable domain is DGGITQSPKYLFRKEGQNVTLSCEQNLNHDAMYWYRQDPGQGLRLIYYSQIVNDFQKGDIAEGYSVSREKKESFPLTVTSAQKNPTAFYLCASSPMNTEAFFGQGTRLTVV.

The chain recombines TRBV19 with TRBJ2-3; 10 bases agree with TRBD2. V dropped 7 bases and J dropped 4; count of bases not matched to a gene: 2. Germline values: CDR1 LNHDA, CDR2 SQIVND (reference sequence). The CDR3 length is 13 residues. CDR3 nucleotides: TGTGCCAGTAAAGCGGGAGGGCCAGATACGCAGTATTTT. Encoded protein: CASKAGGPDTQYF. Full variable domain (remainder filled in from reference TRBV19 and TRBJ2-3): DGGITQSPKYLFRKEGQNVTLSCEQNLNHDAMYWYRQDPGQGLRLIYYSQIVNDFQKGDIAEGYSVSREKKESFPLTVTSAQKNPTAFYLCASKAGGPDTQYFGPGTRLTVL.

CDR3 nucleotide sequence: TGTGCCAGCAGCTTAGGTGGGCCTTGGTACCAAGAGACCCAGTACTTC. Translating it yields CASSLGGPWYQETQYF. This chain uses TRBV7-9 with TRBJ2-5; D remains unclear. Trimming shortened V by 1 base and J by 0 bases, and 12 bases separated the two germline ends. The germline gives CDR1 SEHNR, CDR2 FQNEAQ (reference sequence). The CDR3 is 16 amino acids.

This clone was observed once. The rearrangement joins TRBV7-2 to TRBJ2-7, with 7 nucleotides matching TRBD2. The J segment lost 6 bases and the V segment lost 2 bases, leaving 10 bases of the junction unmatched. This CDR3 is built from 15 residues. Germline V lookup: CDR1 SGHTA, CDR2 FQGNSA. The CDR3 DNA reads TGTGCCAGCAGCTTACTGGGCGGGAGCGGGTCCGAGCAGTACTTC. It is translated as CASSLLGGSGSEQYF.